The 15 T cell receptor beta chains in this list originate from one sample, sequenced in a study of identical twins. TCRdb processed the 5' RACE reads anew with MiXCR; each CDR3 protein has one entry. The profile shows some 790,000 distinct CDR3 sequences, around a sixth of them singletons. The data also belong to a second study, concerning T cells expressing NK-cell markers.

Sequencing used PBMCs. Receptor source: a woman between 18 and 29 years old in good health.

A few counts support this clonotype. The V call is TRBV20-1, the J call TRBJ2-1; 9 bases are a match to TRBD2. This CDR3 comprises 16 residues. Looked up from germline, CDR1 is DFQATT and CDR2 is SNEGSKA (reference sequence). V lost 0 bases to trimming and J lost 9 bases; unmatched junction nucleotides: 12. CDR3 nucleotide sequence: TGCAGTGCTAGAGACCACCATGCGGGAGGGCCAGGTGAGCAGTTCTTC. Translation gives CSARDHHAGGPGEQFF.

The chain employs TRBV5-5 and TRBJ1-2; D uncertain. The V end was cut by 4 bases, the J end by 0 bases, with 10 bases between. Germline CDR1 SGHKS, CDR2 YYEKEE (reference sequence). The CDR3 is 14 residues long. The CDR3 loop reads CASSPKGANYGYTF. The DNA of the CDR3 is TGTGCCAGCAGCCCTAAAGGAGCTAACTATGGCTACACCTTC.

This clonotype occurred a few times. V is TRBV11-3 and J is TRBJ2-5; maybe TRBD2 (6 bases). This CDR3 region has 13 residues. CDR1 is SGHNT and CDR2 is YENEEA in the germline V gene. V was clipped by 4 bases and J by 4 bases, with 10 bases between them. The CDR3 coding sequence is TGTGCCAGCAGCTGGGGACTCGGAGAGACCCAGTACTTC. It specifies CASSWGLGETQYF.

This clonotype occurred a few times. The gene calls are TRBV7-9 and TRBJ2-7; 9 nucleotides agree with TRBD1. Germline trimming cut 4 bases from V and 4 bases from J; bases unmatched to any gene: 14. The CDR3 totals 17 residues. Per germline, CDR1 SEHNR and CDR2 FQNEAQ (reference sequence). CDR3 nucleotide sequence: TGTGCCAGCAGCTATCACGGGTGGGACAGGGCTCTATACGAGCAGTACTTC. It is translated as CASSYHGWDRALYEQYF.

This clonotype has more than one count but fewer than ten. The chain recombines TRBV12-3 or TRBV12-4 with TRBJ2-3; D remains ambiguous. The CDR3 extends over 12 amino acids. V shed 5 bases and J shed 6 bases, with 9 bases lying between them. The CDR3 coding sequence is TGTGCCAGCAGTGAGTTGTGGGATACGCAGTATTTT. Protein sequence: CASSELWDTQYF.

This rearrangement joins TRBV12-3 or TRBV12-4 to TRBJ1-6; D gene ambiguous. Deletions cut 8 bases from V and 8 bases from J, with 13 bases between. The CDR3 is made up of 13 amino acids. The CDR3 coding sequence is TGTGCCAGCGCCCCGGGGTTCGATTCACCCCTCCACTTT. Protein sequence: CASAPGFDSPLHF.

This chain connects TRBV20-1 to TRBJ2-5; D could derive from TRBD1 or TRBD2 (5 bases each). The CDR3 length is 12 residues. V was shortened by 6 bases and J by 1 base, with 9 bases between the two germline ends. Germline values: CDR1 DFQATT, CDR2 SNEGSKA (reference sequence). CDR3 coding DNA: TGCAGTGCCGGGGCCAGCCAAGAGACCCAGTACTTC. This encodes CSAGASQETQYF.

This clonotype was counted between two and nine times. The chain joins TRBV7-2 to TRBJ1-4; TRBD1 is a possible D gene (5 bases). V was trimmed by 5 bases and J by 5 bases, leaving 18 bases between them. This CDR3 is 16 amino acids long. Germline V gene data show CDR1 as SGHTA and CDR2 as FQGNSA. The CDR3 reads CASSPRRDRFNEKLFF. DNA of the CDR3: TGTGCCAGCAGCCCGAGAAGAGACAGATTCAATGAAAAACTGTTTTTT.

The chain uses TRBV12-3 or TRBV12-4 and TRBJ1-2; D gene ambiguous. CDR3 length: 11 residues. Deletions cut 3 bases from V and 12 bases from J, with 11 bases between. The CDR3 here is CASSLGVLDTF. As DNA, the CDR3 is TGTGCCAGCAGTTTGGGAGTTTTGGACACCTTC.

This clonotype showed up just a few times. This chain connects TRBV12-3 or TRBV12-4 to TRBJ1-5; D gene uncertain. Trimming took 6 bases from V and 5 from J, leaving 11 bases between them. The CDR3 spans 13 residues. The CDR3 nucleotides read TGTGCCAGCAGATTGGACGGCTATCAGCCCCAGCATTTT. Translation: CASRLDGYQPQHF.

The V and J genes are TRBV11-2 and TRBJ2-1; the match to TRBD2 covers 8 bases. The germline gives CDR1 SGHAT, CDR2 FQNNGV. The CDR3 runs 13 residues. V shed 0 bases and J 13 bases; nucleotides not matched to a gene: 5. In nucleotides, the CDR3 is TGTGCCAGCAGCTTAGAATCTGCGGGAGGTCAGTTCTTC. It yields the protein CASSLESAGGQFF.

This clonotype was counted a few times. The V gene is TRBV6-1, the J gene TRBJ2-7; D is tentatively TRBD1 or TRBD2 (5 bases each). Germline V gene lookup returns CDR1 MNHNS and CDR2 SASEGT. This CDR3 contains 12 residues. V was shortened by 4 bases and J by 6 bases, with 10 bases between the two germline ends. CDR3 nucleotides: TGTGCCAGCAGTGTATCAGGGAGCGAGCAGTACTTC. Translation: CASSVSGSEQYF.

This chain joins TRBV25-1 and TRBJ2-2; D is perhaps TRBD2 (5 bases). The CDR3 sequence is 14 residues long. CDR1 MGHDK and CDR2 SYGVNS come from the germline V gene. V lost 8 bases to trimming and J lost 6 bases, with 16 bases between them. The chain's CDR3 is CASSEGAEAGELFF. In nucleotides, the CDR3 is TGTGCCAGCTCAGAGGGTGCAGAGGCCGGGGAGCTGTTTTTT.

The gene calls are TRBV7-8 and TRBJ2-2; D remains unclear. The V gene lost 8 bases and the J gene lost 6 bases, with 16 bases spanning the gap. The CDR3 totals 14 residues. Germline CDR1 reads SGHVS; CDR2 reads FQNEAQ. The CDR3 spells CASGSTDWAGELFF. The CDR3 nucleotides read TGTGCCAGCGGTTCGACGGATTGGGCCGGGGAGCTGTTTTTT.

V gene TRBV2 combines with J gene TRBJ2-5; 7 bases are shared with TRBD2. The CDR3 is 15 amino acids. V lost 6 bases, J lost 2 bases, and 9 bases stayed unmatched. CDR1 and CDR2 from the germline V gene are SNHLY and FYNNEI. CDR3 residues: CASSRISGLQETQYF. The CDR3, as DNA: TGTGCCAGCAGCCGAATTAGCGGGCTTCAAGAGACCCAGTACTTC. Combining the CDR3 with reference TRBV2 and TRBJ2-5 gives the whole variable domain EPEVTQTPSHQVTQMGQEVILRCVPISNHLYFYWYRQILGQKVEFLVSFYNNEISEKSEIFDDQFSVERPDGSNFTLKIRSTKLEDSAMYFCASSRISGLQETQYFGPGTRLLVL.